This passage covers 10 T cell receptor beta chains from one sample sequenced in a study of T-cell reconstitution after alpha-beta-depleted transplantation in children. Unique molecular identifiers were incorporated when the TCRbeta library was constructed. TCRdb re-derived calls from the PCR reads in MiXCR, one entry per CDR3 protein. The data show approximately 390,000 distinct CDR3 sequences, with approximately 11% seen just once and roughly 5.5% held by the top ten. The input for sequencing was PBMCs from the stem cell graft donor, taken from the stem cell graft. The receptors were gathered from a human donor who donated a stem cell graft to a child with acute myeloid leukemia.

This chain connects TRBV20-1 to TRBJ2-3; tentative D call: TRBD1 (6 bases). V was clipped by 3 bases and J by 6 bases, with 19 bases between them. CDR1 DFQATT and CDR2 SNEGSKA come from the germline V gene (reference sequence). The CDR3 is made up of 15 amino acids. The CDR3 sequence is CSARVLQGYMDTQYF. CDR3 nucleotide sequence: TGCAGTGCTAGGGTGCTCCAGGGGTACATGGATACGCAGTATTTT.

The V and J genes are TRBV15 and TRBJ1-1; D not resolved. V lost 5 bases, J lost 8 bases, and 15 bases lay in between. Germline V gene lookup returns CDR1 LNHNV and CDR2 YYDKDF (reference sequence). The CDR3 has 13 residues. DNA of the CDR3: TGTGCCACCAGCGAAGACGGGGTTGAAGAAGCTTTCTTT. It is translated as CATSEDGVEEAFF.

This clonotype was seen a handful of times. The chain has TRBV11-2 and TRBJ2-1; TRBD2 agrees at 11 bases. The CDR3 has 14 amino acids. Trimming at V came to 5 bases and at J to 4 bases, leaving 1 base not matched to a gene. CDR1 and CDR2 (germline): SGHAT, FQNNGV. CDR3 in DNA: TGTGCCAGCAGCCCTAGCGGGAGGTACAATGAGCAGTTCTTC. Its protein is CASSPSGRYNEQFF.

Many counts were recorded for this clonotype. This chain uses TRBV27 with TRBJ2-1, with D unresolved. Trimming removed 7 bases at V and 0 bases at J, with 13 bases between. The length of the CDR3 is 15 residues. Germline V lookup: CDR1 MNHEY, CDR2 SMNVEV (reference sequence). Written as DNA, the CDR3 is TGTGCCAGCAAGGTGAGCTCAAGCTCCTACAATGAGCAGTTCTTC. Its translation is CASKVSSSSYNEQFF.

The rearrangement uses TRBV7-8 and TRBJ2-7; D could derive from TRBD1 or TRBD2 (5 bases each). The CDR3 consists of 13 residues. Germline V lookup: CDR1 SGHVS, CDR2 FQNEAQ. With 5 bases removed from V and 2 bases from J, the gap between germline ends came to 10 bases. The CDR3 here is CASSPGRTYEQYV. The CDR3 nucleotides read TGTGCCAGCAGCCCGGGACGGACCTACGAGCAGTACGTC.

The chain employs TRBV6-2 or TRBV6-3 and TRBJ2-1, with 11 bases that match TRBD2. Germline V gives CDR1 MNHEY, CDR2 SVGEGT. The junction had 6 bases not matched to a gene; V was cut back by 2 bases and J by 9 bases. The CDR3 is made up of 15 amino acids. The CDR3 is CASSYGLAGGVEQFF. As DNA, the CDR3 is TGTGCCAGCAGTTACGGTCTAGCGGGGGGAGTTGAGCAGTTCTTC.

A few counts support this clonotype. The V call is TRBV9, the J call TRBJ2-1; 8 bases line up with TRBD2. This CDR3 comprises 14 residues. Germline values: CDR1 SGDLS, CDR2 YYNGEE. V lost 4 bases, J lost 6 bases, and 6 bases stayed unmatched. Here the CDR3 DNA reads TGTGCCAGCAGCTTTAGGGGACTAGGCAATGAGCAGTTCTTC. Encoded protein: CASSFRGLGNEQFF.

A note on this clonotype: The germline gene is not matched at one end of the junction; a read error may be the cause. The V gene is TRBV3-1, the J gene TRBJ2-7; 11 bases agree with TRBD2. Germline lookup yields CDR1 LGHDT and CDR2 YNNKEL (reference sequence). CDR3 length: 15 residues. The chain's CDR3 is CATSHSGRALHEQYF. CDR3 bases: TGTGCCACCAGCCATAGCGGGAGGGCCCTTCACGAGCAGTACTTC.

The table lists this clonotype with a few counts. This sequence joins TRBV20-1 and TRBJ2-3; D perhaps matches TRBD2 (5 bases). The germline V gene has CDR1 DFQATT and CDR2 SNEGSKA (reference sequence). Trimming took 7 bases from V and 6 from J, leaving 14 bases between them. The CDR3 totals 12 residues. This chain's CDR3 is CSVQDSADTQYF. The CDR3 bases are TGCAGTGTCCAGGACTCGGCGGATACGCAGTATTTT.

On this clonotype itself: An end of the junction differs from the germline gene, which may be a read error. The gene calls are TRBV2 and TRBJ1-1, with 7 bases identical to TRBD1. The CDR3 totals 16 residues. In germline, CDR1 is SNHLY, CDR2 FYNNEI. CDR3 region: CASSRQGMAMKTEAFF. The CDR3 DNA follows: TGTGCCAGCAGTCGACAGGGTATGGCCATGAAAACTGAAGCTTTCTTT.